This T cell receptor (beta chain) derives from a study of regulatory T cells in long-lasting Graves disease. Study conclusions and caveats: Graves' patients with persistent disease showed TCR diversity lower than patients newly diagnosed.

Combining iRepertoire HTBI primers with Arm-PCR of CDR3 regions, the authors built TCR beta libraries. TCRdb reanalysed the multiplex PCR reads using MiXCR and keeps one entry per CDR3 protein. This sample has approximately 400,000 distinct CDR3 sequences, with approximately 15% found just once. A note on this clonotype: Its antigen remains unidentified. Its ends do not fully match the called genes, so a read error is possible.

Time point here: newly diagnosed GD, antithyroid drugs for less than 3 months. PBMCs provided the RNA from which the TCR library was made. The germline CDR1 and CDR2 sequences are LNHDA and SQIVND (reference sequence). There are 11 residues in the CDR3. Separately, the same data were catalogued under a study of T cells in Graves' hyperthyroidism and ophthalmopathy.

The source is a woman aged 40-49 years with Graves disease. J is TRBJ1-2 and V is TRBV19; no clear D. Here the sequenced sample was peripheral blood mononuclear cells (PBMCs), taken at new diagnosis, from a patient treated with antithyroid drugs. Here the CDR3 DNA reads TGTGCCAGTAGTAACTATTATGGCTGCACCTTC. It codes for CASSNYYGCTF.